The rows below give T cell receptor beta chains drawn from one sample of a study of blood T cell repertoires in COVID-19. Some clones are missing from TCRdb's copy, which holds only in-frame ones; the method was immunoSEQ multiplex PCR. The sample yields nearly 55,000 clones, about 90% seen once. The sample consisted of peripheral blood. Receptors were obtained from a woman between 55 and 75 years old with active or convalescent COVID-19. The CDR3 runs from the conserved cysteine through the conserved F or W. A D gene is named only where the DNA matches it firmly. Clone size, where shown, is once, few, many, or a class for clones that have expanded.

J gene	V gene	CDR3 length	D gene	clone size	CDR3 protein	CDR3 DNA
TRBJ2-1	TRBV9	13	NA	once	CASSVAGYNEQFF	TGTGCCAGCAGCGTAGCGGGCTACAATGAGCAGTTCTTC
TRBJ1-2	TRBV7-2	14	TRBD1	NA	CASRRPGGDYGYTF	TGTGCCAGCAGGCGACCAGGGGGCGATTATGGCTACACCTTC
TRBJ2-2	TRBV11-2	17	NA	NA	CASSLDRSPIRPGELFF	TGTGCCAGCAGCTTAGATCGGAGTCCTATCAGACCCGGGGAGCTGTTTTTT
TRBJ2-3	TRBV4-3	17	TRBD2	NA	CASSQDLNSGRTDTQYF	TGCGCCAGCAGCCAAGATCTGAATAGCGGGAGAACAGATACGCAGTATTTT
TRBJ1-2	TRBV28	14	TRBD1	once	CASSLQGGPVGYTF	TGTGCCAGCAGTTTACAAGGGGGCCCGGTCGGCTACACCTTC
TRBJ1-2	TRBV7-9	14	TRBD1	NA	CASSPPGQVGGYTF	TGTGCCAGCAGCCCACCGGGACAGGTCGGTGGCTACACCTTC
TRBJ1-5	TRBV7-8	14	NA	NA	CASTGRGSSQPQHF	TGTGCCAGCACGGGGAGGGGATCGAGTCAGCCCCAGCATTTT
TRBJ2-1	TRBV2	13	TRBD2	few	CASRGGSGSEQFF	TGTGCCAGCAGGGGCGGGAGCGGGAGTGAGCAGTTCTTC
TRBJ1-6	TRBV2	14	TRBD1	NA	CASSENRGNSPLHF	TGTGCCAGCAGTGAAAACAGGGGGAATTCACCCCTCCACTTT
TRBJ2-5	TRBV28	13	TRBD2	NA	CASRRTRKETQYF	TGTGCCAGCAGGAGGACTAGGAAAGAGACCCAGTACTTC
TRBJ2-5	TRBV9	16	NA	NA	CASSVAGGRGQETQYF	TGTGCCAGCAGCGTAGCTGGGGGGAGAGGGCAAGAGACCCAGTACTTC
TRBJ2-1	TRBV24-1	14	NA	NA	CATGQQGNGGEQFF	TGTGCCACCGGACAACAGGGAAACGGCGGTGAGCAGTTCTTC
TRBJ2-1	TRBV18	15	TRBD2	NA	CASSPPSGSYNEQFF	TGTGCCAGCTCCCCTCCTAGCGGGAGTTACAATGAGCAGTTCTTC
TRBJ2-4	TRBV6-5	14	NA	NA	CATREIVAKNIQYF	TGTGCCACTCGAGAAATAGTAGCCAAAAACATTCAGTACTTC
TRBJ2-3	TRBV28	15	NA	NA	CASSFPPRDADTQYF	TGTGCCAGCAGTTTTCCCCCCAGGGATGCAGATACGCAGTATTTT
TRBJ1-4	TRBV3-1/TRBV3-2	13	NA	NA	CASSQEISGKLFF	TGTGCCAGCAGCCAAGAAATCAGCGGAAAACTGTTTTTT
TRBJ1-5	TRBV10-3	13	TRBD1	NA	CAISGNRGQPQHF	TGTGCCATCAGCGGGAACAGGGGACAGCCCCAGCATTTT
TRBJ2-7	TRBV27	16	TRBD2	NA	CASSSETGTSGYEQYF	TGTGCCAGCAGTTCTGAGACCGGGACTAGCGGTTACGAGCAGTACTTC
TRBJ2-5	TRBV7-2	13	TRBD1	NA	CASSLQGAETQYF	TGTGCCAGCAGCTTACAGGGGGCAGAGACCCAGTACTTC
TRBJ1-4	TRBV5-1	14	NA	NA	CASSFRGENEKLFF	TGCGCCAGCAGCTTCAGGGGAGAGAATGAAAAACTGTTTTTT
TRBJ1-5	TRBV7-2	16	NA	few	CASSLLGRGSNQPQHF	TGTGCCAGCAGCTTATTGGGCAGGGGTAGCAATCAGCCCCAGCATTTT
TRBJ1-2	TRBV10-2	15	TRBD1	NA	CASSETRTGENGYTF	TGCGCCAGCAGTGAGACCCGGACAGGGGAAAATGGCTACACCTTC
TRBJ1-4	TRBV28	16	NA	NA	CASSFRLSRGEEKLFF	TGTGCCAGCAGTTTTCGGCTGTCCAGGGGCGAAGAAAAACTGTTTTTT
TRBJ2-1	TRBV4-1	15	NA	NA	CASSQLLITDNEQFF	TGCGCCAGCAGCCAATTACTGATTACAGACAATGAGCAGTTCTTC
TRBJ2-7	TRBV28	16	TRBD2	NA	CASRGNLAGGPYEQYF	TGTGCCAGCAGAGGAAACCTAGCGGGAGGTCCCTACGAGCAGTACTTC
TRBJ1-1	TRBV28	16	NA	NA	CASSSALGAPNTEAFF	TGTGCCAGCAGTTCCGCCCTGGGGGCACCGAACACTGAAGCTTTCTTT